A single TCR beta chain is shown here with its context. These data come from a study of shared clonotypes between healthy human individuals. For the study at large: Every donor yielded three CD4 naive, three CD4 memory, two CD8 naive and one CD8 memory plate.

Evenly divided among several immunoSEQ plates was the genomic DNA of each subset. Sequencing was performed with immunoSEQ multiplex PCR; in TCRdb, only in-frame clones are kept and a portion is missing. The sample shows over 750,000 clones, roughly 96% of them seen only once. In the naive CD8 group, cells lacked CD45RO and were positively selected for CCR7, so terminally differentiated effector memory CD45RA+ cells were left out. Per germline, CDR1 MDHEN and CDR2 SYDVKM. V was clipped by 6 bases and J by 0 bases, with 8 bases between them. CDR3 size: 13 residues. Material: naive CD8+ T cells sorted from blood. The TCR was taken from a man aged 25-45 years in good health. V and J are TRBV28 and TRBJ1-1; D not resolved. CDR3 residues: CASRYEMNTEAFF. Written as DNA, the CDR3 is TGTGCCAGCAGGTATGAGATGAACACTGAAGCTTTCTTT. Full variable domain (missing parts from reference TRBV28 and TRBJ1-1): DVKVTQSSRYLVKRTGEKVFLECVQDMDHENMFWYRQDPGLGLRLIYFSYDVKMKEKGDIPEGYSVSREKKERFSLILESASTNQTSMYLCASRYEMNTEAFFGQGTRLTVV.